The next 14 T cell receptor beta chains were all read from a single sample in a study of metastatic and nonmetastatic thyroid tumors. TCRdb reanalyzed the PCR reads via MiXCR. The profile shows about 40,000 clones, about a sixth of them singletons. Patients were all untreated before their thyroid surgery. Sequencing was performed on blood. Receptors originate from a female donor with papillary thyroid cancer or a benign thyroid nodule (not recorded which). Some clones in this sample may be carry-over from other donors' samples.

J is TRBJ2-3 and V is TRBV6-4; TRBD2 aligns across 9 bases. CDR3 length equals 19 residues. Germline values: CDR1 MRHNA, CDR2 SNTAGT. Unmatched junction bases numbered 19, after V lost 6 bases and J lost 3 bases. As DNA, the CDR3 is TGTGCCAGCAGGATGCGGGGGGGCCTTAGCTTGGCTAGAACAGATACGCAGTATTTT. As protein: CASRMRGGLSLARTDTQYF.

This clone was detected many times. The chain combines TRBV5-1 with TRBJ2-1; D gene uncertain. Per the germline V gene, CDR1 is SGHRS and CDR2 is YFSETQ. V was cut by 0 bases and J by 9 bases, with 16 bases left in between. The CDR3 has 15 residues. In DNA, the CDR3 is TGCGCCAGCAGCTTGGCCAGAGTTCCGGGCGGTGAGCAGTTCTTC. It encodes CASSLARVPGGEQFF. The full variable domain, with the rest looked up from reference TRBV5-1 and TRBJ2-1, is KAGVTQTPRYLIKTRGQQVTLSCSPISGHRSVSWYQQTPGQGLQFLFEYFSETQRNKGNFPGRFSGRQFSNSRSEMNVSTLELGDSALYLCASSLARVPGGEQFFGPGTRLTVL.

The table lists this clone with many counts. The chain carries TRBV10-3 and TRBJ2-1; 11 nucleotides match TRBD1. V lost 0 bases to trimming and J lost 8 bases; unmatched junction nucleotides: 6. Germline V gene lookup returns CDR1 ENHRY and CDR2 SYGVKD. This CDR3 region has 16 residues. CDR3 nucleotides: TGTGCCATCAGTGAGTCGCGGACAGGGGGCTTCGATGAGCAGTTCTTC. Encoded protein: CAISESRTGGFDEQFF.

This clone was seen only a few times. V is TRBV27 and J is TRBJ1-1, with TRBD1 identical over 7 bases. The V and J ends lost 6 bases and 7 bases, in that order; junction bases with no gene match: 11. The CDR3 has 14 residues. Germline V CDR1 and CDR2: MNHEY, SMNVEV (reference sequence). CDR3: CASRVRQGGDEAFF. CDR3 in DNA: TGTGCCAGCAGAGTCCGACAGGGTGGAGATGAAGCTTTCTTT.

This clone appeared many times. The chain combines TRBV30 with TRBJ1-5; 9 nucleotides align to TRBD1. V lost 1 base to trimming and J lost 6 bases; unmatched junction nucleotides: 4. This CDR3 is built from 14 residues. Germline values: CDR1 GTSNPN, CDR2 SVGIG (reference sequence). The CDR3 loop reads CAWSAGTGSQPQHF. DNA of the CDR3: TGTGCCTGGAGTGCGGGGACAGGGAGTCAGCCCCAGCATTTT.

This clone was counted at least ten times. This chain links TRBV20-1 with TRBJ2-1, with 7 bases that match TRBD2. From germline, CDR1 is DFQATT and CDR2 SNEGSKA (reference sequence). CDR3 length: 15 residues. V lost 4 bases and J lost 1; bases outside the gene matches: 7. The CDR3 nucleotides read TGCAGTGCTATCATTATGGGGGGGTCCTACAATGAGCAGTTCTTC. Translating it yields CSAIIMGGSYNEQFF.

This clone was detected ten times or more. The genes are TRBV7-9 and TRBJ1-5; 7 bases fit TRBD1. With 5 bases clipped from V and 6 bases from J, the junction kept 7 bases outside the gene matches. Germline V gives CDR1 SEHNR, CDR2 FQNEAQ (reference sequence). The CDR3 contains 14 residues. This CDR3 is CASSHSQGGQPQHF. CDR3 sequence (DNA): TGTGCCAGCAGCCACTCCCAGGGGGGTCAGCCCCAGCATTTT.

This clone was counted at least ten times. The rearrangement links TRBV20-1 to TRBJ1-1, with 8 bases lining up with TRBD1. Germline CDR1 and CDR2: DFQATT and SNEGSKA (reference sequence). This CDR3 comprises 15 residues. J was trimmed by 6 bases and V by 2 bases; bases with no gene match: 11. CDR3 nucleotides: TGCAGTGCTAGACCTCAGGGCAGGGGGCTTGCTGAAGCTTTCTTT. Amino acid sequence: CSARPQGRGLAEAFF.

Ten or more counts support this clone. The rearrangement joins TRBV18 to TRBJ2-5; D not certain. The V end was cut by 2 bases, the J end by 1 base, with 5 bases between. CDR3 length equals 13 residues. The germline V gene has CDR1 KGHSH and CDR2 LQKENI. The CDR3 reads CASSPTGQETQYF. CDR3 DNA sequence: TGTGCCAGCTCACCAACCGGCCAAGAGACCCAGTACTTC.

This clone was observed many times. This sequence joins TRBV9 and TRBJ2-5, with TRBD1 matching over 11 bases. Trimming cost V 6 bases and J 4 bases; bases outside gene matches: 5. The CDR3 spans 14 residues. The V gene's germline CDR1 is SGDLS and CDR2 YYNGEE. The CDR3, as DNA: TGTGCCAGCACCACCGGGACAGGGGGAGAGACCCAGTACTTC. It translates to CASTTGTGGETQYF.

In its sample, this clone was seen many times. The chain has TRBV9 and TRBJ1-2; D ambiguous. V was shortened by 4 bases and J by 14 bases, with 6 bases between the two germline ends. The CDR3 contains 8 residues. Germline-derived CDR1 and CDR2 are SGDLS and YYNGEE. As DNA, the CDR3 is TGTGCCAGCAGCCCGGAAACCTTC. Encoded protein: CASSPETF.

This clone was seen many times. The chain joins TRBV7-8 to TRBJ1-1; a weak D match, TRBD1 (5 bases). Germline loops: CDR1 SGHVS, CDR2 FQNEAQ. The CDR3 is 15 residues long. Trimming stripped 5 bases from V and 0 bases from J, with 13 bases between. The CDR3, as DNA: TGTGCCAGCAGCCAAATCGGGACGATGAACACTGAAGCTTTCTTT. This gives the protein CASSQIGTMNTEAFF. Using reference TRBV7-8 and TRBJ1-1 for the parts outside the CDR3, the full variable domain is GAGVSQSPRYKVAKRGQDVALRCDPISGHVSLFWYQQALGQGPEFLTYFQNEAQLDKSGLPSDRFFAERPEGSVSTLKIQRTQQEDSAVYLCASSQIGTMNTEAFFGQGTRLTVV.

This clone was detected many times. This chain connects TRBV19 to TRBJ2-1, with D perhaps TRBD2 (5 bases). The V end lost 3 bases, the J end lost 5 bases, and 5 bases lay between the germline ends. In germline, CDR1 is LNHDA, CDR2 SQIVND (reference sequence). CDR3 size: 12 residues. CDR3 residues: CASSIGNNEQFF. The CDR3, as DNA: TGTGCCAGTAGTATCGGGAACAATGAGCAGTTCTTC.

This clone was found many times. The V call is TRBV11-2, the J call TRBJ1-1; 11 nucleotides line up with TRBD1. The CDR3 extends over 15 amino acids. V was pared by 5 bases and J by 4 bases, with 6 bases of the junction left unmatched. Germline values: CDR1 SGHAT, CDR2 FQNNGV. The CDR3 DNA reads TGTGCCAGCAGCCCCCGGGACAGGGGGAGCACTGAAGCTTTCTTT. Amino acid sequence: CASSPRDRGSTEAFF.